This paragraph covers one TCR beta chain sequence. The antigen is undetermined. This entry belongs to a study of T cell responses to AZD1222 COVID-19 vaccine. General study points: Most donors were white British, females outnumbered males, and clonal diversity was possibly underestimated. The breadth and depth of Spike-specific TCRs increased once two AZD1222 doses had been given.

Generated by immunoSEQ multiplex PCR, the TCRdb table keeps only in-frame clones and is missing some. The sample has roughly 45,000 clones; 75% to 90% are singletons. Germline CDR1 is KGHSH and CDR2 is LQKENI. V dropped 5 bases and J dropped 0 bases, with 7 bases sitting between them. CDR3 length: 13 residues. This chain links TRBV18 with TRBJ1-1, with unresolved D. Sample: peripheral blood, taken 28 days after the second AZD1222 dose. This TCR derives from an adult who received the AZD1222 COVID-19 vaccine. The CDR3 nucleotides read TGTGCCAGCTCAGCTACGGTGAACACTGAAGCTTTCTTT. This codes for CASSATVNTEAFF.